The present T cell receptor (beta chain) was sequenced within a study of blood T cell repertoires in COVID-19. The CDR3 contains 10 residues. In the authors' workflow: Estimated nucleated cell counts came from reference gene primer amplification. TCRdb's table, derived via immunoSEQ multiplex PCR, lists solely in-frame clones and lacks some. V, J and clone size were drawn from that table, and D and trimming were deduced from the DNA. The sample consists of under 170,000 clones, around 84% of them appearing once. This rearrangement joins TRBV21-1 to TRBJ2-5; whether TRBD2, the table's D call, matches the DNA was not checked. TRBV21-1 is shown as a pseudogene. The sequence was collected from a man between 70 and 80 years old with acute or convalescent COVID-19. Sequences were obtained from peripheral blood. The CDR3 DNA follows: TGTGCCAGCGAGCAAGAGACCCAGTACTTC. Translation: CASEQETQYF.